These 17 T cell receptor beta chains originate from one sample sequenced in a study of blood T cells in healthy people across ages. Together with a sample-barcoded 5' primer, a J-beta primer mix was included in a second PCR lasting about 6 to 11 cycles. TCRdb reprocessed the 5' RACE reads via MiXCR and lists one record per CDR3 protein. Counted here are over a million distinct CDR3 sequences, around 39% occurring once; the ten biggest clones make up roughly 7.9%. Sequencing input: blood. Source of these receptors: a woman younger than 35 in good health.

This clonotype was seen more than once but under ten times. J is TRBJ2-2 and V is TRBV5-1; D call uncertain. The CDR3 consists of 15 residues. Trimming removed 1 base from V and 0 bases from J, with 7 bases in between. CDR1 is SGHRS, CDR2 YFSETQ, per germline. The DNA for the CDR3 is TGCGCCAGCAGCTTGTCACAGACGAACACCGGGGAGCTGTTTTTT. This sequence encodes CASSLSQTNTGELFF.

The chain uses TRBV7-9 and TRBJ1-4; D is unclear. The V gene's germline CDR1 is SEHNR and CDR2 FQNEAQ (reference sequence). CDR3 size: 13 residues. Between the trimmed V and J ends, which lost 6 bases and 8 bases, there was a span of 13 bases. The CDR3 reads CASRDGIGEKLFF. The CDR3 DNA sequence: TGTGCCAGCAGAGATGGGATCGGGGAAAAACTGTTTTTT.

The chain joins TRBV20-1 to TRBJ1-2, with D perhaps TRBD1 (6 bases). Germline CDR1 is DFQATT and CDR2 is SNEGSKA (reference sequence). V was cut by 0 bases and J by 4 bases, with 12 bases left in between. CDR3 length: 14 amino acids. This CDR3 is CSARDRQVGYGYTF. In nucleotides, the CDR3 is TGCAGTGCTAGAGATAGACAGGTCGGCTATGGCTACACCTTC.

This clonotype showed up just a few times. V and J are TRBV7-9 and TRBJ1-2; D may be TRBD1 (5 bases). V was cut by 4 bases and J by 3 bases, with 12 bases left in between. CDR3 length: 14 residues. Per germline, CDR1 SEHNR and CDR2 FQNEAQ (reference sequence). CDR3 in DNA: TGTGCCAGCAGCTCAATACCCAGGGACTATGGCTACACCTTC. This encodes CASSSIPRDYGYTF.

The table lists this clonotype with a few counts. This chain connects TRBV15 to TRBJ1-5; D gene uncertain. Trimming took off 3 bases at V and 0 bases at J, with 9 bases between the two ends. The CDR3 has 15 residues. From germline, CDR1 is LNHNV and CDR2 YYDKDF (reference sequence). The CDR3 DNA reads as TGTGCCACCAGCAGGGAGGGTTATAGCAATCAGCCCCAGCATTTT. Its translation is CATSREGYSNQPQHF.

The chain employs TRBV2 and TRBJ1-2; D is unresolved. The CDR3 has 13 amino acids. Germline V gene lookup returns CDR1 SNHLY and CDR2 FYNNEI. Trimming left V 6 bases short and J 2 bases short, with 10 bases between. The CDR3 DNA sequence: TGTGCCAGCAGGTCGGGCGGGAACTATGGCTACACCTTC. Its protein product is CASRSGGNYGYTF.

V and J are TRBV25-1 and TRBJ2-5, with TRBD1 matching over 10 bases. The CDR3 contains 13 residues. Germline CDR1 and CDR2: MGHDK and SYGVNS. V lost 6 bases and J lost 4; bases outside the gene matches: 2. CDR3 DNA sequence: TGTGCCAGCAGGGACAGGGGGAGAGAGACCCAGTACTTC. Translated: CASRDRGRETQYF. Full variable domain (missing parts from reference TRBV25-1 and TRBJ2-5): EADIYQTPRYLVIGTGKKITLECSQTMGHDKMYWYQQDPGMELHLIHYSYGVNSTEKGDLSSESTVSRIRTEHFPLTLESARPSHTSQYLCASRDRGRETQYFGPGTRLLVL.

This clonotype was found many times. A much larger clone lies one base from this, so it may be a read error. The chain employs TRBV28 and TRBJ2-7; D gene ambiguous. Trimming took off 3 bases at V and 2 bases at J, with 14 bases between the two ends. The germline gives CDR1 MDHEN, CDR2 SYDVKM. This CDR3 contains 15 residues. Here the CDR3 reads CASSFRRKEAYEQYF. CDR3 nucleotides: TGTGCCAGCAGTTTTCGGCGGAAGGAAGCCTACGAGCAGTACTTC. The full variable domain, its missing parts supplied by reference TRBV28 and TRBJ2-7, is DVKVTQSSRYLVKRTGEKVFLECVQDMDHENMFWYRQDPGLGLRLIYFSYDVKMKEKGDIPEGYSVSREKKERFSLILESASTNQTSMYLCASSFRRKEAYEQYFGPGTRLTVT.

This chain joins TRBV27 and TRBJ2-7, with unresolved D. V shed 4 bases and J shed 4 bases, with 11 bases lying between them. This CDR3 contains 13 residues. In germline, CDR1 is MNHEY, CDR2 SMNVEV (reference sequence). Here the CDR3 DNA reads TGTGCCAGCAGTTACCAGGCTCAGTACGAGCAGTACTTC. This gives the protein CASSYQAQYEQYF.

Only a few counts were recorded for this clonotype. The CDR3 region has the DNA TGCAGCGTTGGAAGCGGTCTCAACACTGAAGCTTTCTTT. This gives the protein CSVGSGLNTEAFF. This chain uses TRBV29-1 with TRBJ1-1, with no clear D. From germline, CDR1 is SQVTM and CDR2 ANQGSEA. V dropped 4 bases and J dropped 2 bases, with 11 bases sitting between them. This CDR3 is built from 13 residues.

The rearrangement uses TRBV27 and TRBJ1-2; tentatively, D is TRBD1 (5 bases). Trimming left V 6 bases short and J 7 bases short, with 15 bases between. The CDR3 is 13 amino acids. Germline CDR1 reads MNHEY; CDR2 reads SMNVEV (reference sequence). CDR3 nucleotides: TGTGCCAGCAGCCTAGCTGGGGACGGTGGCTACACCTTC. It is translated as CASSLAGDGGYTF.

V is TRBV7-9 and J is TRBJ2-7; unclear D gene. CDR3 length equals 14 residues. From germline, CDR1 is SEHNR and CDR2 FQNEAQ (reference sequence). V was clipped by 3 bases and J by 1 base, with 10 bases between them. CDR3 amino acids: CASSLYEESYEQYF. The CDR3, as DNA: TGTGCCAGCAGCTTGTACGAAGAGTCCTACGAGCAGTACTTC.

V gene TRBV6-1 combines with J gene TRBJ2-1; TRBD2 matches 15 bases. Losses at the gene ends were 5 bases for V and 8 bases for J; bases not matched to a gene: 7. The germline V gene has CDR1 MNHNS and CDR2 SASEGT. The CDR3 covers 16 residues. The CDR3 DNA follows: TGTGCCAGCAGTACCGGGACTAGCGGGAGGCATCATGAGCAGTTCTTC. Protein sequence: CASSTGTSGRHHEQFF.

This clonotype appeared once. V gene TRBV2 combines with J gene TRBJ2-2, with TRBD2 identical over 9 bases. This CDR3 comprises 18 residues. V trimming: 2 bases; J trimming: 6 bases; junction bases outside the gene matches: 13. The germline gives CDR1 SNHLY, CDR2 FYNNEI. This chain's CDR3 is CASSERKGLAQSSGELFF. The CDR3 DNA reads TGTGCCAGCAGTGAAAGGAAGGGACTAGCCCAGAGCTCCGGGGAGCTGTTTTTT. Full variable domain (rest looked up from reference TRBV2 and TRBJ2-2): EPEVTQTPSHQVTQMGQEVILRCVPISNHLYFYWYRQILGQKVEFLVSFYNNEISEKSEIFDDQFSVERPDGSNFTLKIRSTKLEDSAMYFCASSERKGLAQSSGELFFGEGSRLTVL.

J is TRBJ1-1 and V is TRBV6-1; D is unresolved. Germline loops: CDR1 MNHNS, CDR2 SASEGT. The CDR3 covers 14 residues. V lost 2 bases to trimming and J lost 0 bases, with 7 bases between them. The CDR3 DNA reads as TGTGCCAGCAGTGAACCGGGGTTGAACACTGAAGCTTTCTTT. Amino acid sequence: CASSEPGLNTEAFF.

The CDR3 DNA sequence: TGTGCCAGCAGCTTAGCACTCGCGAACACCGGGGAGCTGTTTTTT. It translates to CASSLALANTGELFF. The rearrangement uses TRBV11-2 and TRBJ2-2; no definite D call. V was trimmed by 1 base and J by 0 bases, leaving 6 bases between them. Germline V gene sequence: CDR1 SGHAT, CDR2 FQNNGV. The CDR3 runs 15 residues. The full variable domain, in which reference TRBV11-2 and TRBJ2-2 provide the parts outside the CDR3, is EAGVAQSPRYKIIEKRQSVAFWCNPISGHATLYWYQQILGQGPKLLIQFQNNGVVDDSQLPKDRFSAERLKGVDSTLKIQPAKLEDSAVYLCASSLALANTGELFFGEGSRLTVL.

This clonotype showed up just a few times. The chain combines TRBV12-3 or TRBV12-4 with TRBJ2-4; 7 bases line up with TRBD1. Losses at the gene ends were 3 bases for V and 5 bases for J; bases not matched to a gene: 7. The CDR3 length is 15 residues. CDR3 sequence: CASSLYRDRENIQYF. DNA of the CDR3: TGTGCCAGCAGTTTGTATAGGGACAGAGAAAACATTCAGTACTTC.